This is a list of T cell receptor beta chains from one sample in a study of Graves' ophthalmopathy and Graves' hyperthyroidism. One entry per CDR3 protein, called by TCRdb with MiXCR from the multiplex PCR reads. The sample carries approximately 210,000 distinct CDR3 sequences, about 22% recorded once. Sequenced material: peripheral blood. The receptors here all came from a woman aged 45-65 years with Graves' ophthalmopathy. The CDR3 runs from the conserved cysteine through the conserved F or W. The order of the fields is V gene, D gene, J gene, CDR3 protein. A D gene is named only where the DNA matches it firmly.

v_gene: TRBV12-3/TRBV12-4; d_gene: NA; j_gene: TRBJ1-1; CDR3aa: CASSSGAGTEAFF
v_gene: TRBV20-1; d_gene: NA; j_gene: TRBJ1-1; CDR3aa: CSATDGDPEAFF
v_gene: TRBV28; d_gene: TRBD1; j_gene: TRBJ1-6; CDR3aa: CASSQGQGGNSPLHF
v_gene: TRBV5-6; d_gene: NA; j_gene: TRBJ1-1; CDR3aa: CASSFPTENTEAFF
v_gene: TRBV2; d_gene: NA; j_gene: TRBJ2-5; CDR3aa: CASSSLSWTESYQETQYF
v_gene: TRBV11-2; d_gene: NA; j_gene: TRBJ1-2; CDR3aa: CASSSTRGTNYGYTF
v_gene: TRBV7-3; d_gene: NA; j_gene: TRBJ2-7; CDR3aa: CASSSTPGGDYEQYF
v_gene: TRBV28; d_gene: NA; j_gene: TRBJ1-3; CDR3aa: CASSLADGVSGNTIYF
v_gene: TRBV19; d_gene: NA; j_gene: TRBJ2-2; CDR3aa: CASSIGLGGTGELFF
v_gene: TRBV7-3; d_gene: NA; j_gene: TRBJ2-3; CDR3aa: CASSLSGLDTQYF
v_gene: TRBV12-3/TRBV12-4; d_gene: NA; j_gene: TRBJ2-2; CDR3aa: CASSLASRGTGELFF
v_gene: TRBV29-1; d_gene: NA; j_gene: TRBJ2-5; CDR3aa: CSVEVAGTETQYF
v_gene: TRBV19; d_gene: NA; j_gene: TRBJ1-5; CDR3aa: CAGGRGGPQHF
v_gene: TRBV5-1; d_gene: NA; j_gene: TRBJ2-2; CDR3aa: CASSFEGHSTGELFF
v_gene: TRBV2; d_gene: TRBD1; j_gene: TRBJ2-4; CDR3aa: CASSGGTVSNIQYF
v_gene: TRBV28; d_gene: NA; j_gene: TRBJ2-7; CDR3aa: CATGVSGPNEQYF
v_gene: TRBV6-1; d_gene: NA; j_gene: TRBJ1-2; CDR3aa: CASSVDAGPVGYTF
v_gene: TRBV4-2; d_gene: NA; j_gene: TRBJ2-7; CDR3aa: CASSQDDSYEQYF
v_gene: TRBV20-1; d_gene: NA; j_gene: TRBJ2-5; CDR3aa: CSARAGTQETQYF
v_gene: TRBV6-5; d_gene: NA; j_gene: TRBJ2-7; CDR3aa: CASTPTSVGYEQYF
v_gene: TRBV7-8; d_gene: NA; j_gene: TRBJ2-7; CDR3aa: CASTEGPGQRAYEQYF
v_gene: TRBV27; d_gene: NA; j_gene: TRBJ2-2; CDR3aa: CASSETEGTGELFF
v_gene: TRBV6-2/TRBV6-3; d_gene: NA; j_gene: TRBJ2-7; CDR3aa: CASSYRTETYEQCF
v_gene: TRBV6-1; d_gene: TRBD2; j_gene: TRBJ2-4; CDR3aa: CASSDPGLAKKNIQYF
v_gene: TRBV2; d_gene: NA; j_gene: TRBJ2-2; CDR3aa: CASSVSSSGELFF
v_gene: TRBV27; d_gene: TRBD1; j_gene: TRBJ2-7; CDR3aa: CTSSRGQVYEQYF
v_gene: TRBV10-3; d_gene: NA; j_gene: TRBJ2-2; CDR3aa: CAISEGRGDTGELFF
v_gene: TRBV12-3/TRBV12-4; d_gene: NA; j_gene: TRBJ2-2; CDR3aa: CASSRTSGTDLGELFF
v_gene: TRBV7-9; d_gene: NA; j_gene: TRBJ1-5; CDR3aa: CASSFFSQPQHF
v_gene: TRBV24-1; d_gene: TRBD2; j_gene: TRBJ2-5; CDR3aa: CATTGTSDQETQYF
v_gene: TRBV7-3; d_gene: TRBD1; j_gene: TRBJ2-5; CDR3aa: CASSLAGTGAETQYF
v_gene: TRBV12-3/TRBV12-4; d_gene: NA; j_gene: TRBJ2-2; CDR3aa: CASSPVGRTYTGELFF
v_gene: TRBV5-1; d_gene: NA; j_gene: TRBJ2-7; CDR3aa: CASSQGHPYEQYF
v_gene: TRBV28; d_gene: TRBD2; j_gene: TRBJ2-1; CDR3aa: CASSLWVSGRDGNEQFF
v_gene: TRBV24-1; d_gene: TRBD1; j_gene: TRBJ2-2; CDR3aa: CATSLGQGTTGELFF
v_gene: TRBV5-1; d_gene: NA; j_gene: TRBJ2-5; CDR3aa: CASSSLRDYQETQYF
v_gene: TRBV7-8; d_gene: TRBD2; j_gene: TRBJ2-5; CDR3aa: CASSLSLLAGVETQYF
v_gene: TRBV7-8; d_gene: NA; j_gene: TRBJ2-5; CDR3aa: CASSELVSQETQYF
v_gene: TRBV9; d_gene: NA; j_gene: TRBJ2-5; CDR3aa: CASSGLSQRETQYF
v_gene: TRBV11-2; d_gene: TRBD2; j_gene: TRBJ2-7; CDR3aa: CASSLPQGLAGTSYEQYF
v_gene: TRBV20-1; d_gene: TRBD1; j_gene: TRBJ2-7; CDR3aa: CSARTGGAYEQYF
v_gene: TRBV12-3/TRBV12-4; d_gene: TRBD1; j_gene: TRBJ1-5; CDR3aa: CASRMGQSNQPQHF
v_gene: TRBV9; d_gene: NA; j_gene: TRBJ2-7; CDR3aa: CASSLEDGRSYEQYF